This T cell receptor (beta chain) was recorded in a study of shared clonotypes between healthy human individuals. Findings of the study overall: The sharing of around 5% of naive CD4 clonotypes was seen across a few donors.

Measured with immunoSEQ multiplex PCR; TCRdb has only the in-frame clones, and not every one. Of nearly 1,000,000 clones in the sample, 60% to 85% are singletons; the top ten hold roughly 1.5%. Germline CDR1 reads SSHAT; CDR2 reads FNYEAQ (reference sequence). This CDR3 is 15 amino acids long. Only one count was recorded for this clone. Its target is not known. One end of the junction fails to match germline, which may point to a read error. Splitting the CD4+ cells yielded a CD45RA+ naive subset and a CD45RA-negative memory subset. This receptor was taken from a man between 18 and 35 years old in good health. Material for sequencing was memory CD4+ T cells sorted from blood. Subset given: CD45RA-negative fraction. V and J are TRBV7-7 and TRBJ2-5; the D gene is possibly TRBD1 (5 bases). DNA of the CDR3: TGTGCTAGCAGCCCTGTTACAGGAAGGGTGGAGACCCAGTACTTC. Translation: CASSPVTGRVETQYF.